This T cell receptor (beta chain) stems from a study of a mutant IDH1 vaccine in newly diagnosed glioma. The protocol was immunoSEQ multiplex PCR, while the TCRdb copy is restricted to in-frame clones and leaves out a portion. This sample carries around 30,000 clones, 60% to 85% of them seen once, and the ten largest clones take roughly 10%. Germline values: CDR1 SGHTS, CDR2 YDEGEE. This CDR3 region has 15 residues. V was clipped by 3 bases and J by 0 bases, with 11 bases between them. This sample's time point: baseline, week 1 (first vaccination visit). Specified treatment: pre-vaccination baseline after standard-of-care therapy.

This TCR was sampled from a man over 45 with glioma. Some clones in this sample may be carry-over from other donors' samples. The sequencing used peripheral blood mononuclear cells (PBMCs), collected from a glioma patient treated with radiotherapy, temozolomide or both. The chain has TRBV5-8 and TRBJ2-3; TRBD1 or TRBD2 may be the D gene (5 bases each). CDR3: CASSSGASSTDTQYF. In DNA, the CDR3 is TGTGCCAGCAGCTCCGGGGCCTCTAGCACAGATACGCAGTATTTT. The complete variable domain, with remaining parts taken from reference TRBV5-8 and TRBJ2-3, reads EAGVTQSPTHLIKTRGQQATLRCSPISGHTSVYWYQQALGLGLQFLLWYDEGEERNRGNFPPRFSGRQFPNYSSELNVNALELEDSALYLCASSSGASSTDTQYFGPGTRLTVL.